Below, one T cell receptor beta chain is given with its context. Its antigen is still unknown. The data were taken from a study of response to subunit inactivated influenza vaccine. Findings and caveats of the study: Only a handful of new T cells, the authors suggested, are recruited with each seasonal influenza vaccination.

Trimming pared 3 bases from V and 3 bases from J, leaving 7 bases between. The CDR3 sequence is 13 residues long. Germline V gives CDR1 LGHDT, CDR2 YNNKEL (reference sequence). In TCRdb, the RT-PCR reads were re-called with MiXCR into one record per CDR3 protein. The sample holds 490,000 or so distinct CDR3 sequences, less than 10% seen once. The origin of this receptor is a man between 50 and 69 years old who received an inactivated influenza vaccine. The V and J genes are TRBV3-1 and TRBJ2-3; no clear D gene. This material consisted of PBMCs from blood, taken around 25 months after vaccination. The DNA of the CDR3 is TGTGCCAGCAGCCAGATGAGAACAGATACGCAGTATTTT. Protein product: CASSQMRTDTQYF.